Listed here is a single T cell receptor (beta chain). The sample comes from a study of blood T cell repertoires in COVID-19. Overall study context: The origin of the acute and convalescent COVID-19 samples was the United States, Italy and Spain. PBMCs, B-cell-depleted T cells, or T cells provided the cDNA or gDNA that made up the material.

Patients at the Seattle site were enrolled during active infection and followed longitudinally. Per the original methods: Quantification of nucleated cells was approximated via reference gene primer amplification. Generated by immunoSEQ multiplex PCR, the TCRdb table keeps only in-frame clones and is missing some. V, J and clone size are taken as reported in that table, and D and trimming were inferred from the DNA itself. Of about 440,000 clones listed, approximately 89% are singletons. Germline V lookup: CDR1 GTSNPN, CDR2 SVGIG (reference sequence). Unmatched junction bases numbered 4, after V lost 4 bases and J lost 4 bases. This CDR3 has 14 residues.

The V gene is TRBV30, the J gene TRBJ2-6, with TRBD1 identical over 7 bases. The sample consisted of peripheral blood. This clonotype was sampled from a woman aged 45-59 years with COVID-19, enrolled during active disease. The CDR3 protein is CAWNRGSGANVLTF. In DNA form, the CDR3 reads TGTGCCTGGAACAGGGGATCCGGGGCCAACGTCCTGACTTTC.